This TCR beta chain was sequenced in a study of T cells in Graves' hyperthyroidism and ophthalmopathy (dated by TCRdb to the late 2010s). General notes on the study: TCR V-J signatures able to tell the groups apart were searched for in a discovery cohort of some 100 patients, of whom approximately 40 had Graves' ophthalmopathy and some 60 had stable Graves' hyperthyroidism. Prospective prediction of ophthalmopathy was tested in an independent validation cohort consisting of 18 to 20 hyperthyroidism patients and over 15 patients who later progressed to ophthalmopathy. After sampling, hyperthyroidism patients received methimazole starting at 30 mg daily, and ophthalmopathy patients received high-dose intravenous methylprednisolone. The 100 discovery patients were randomly split 7:3 into training and test sets. The study also compared thyroid tissue and blood T-cell repertoires from five or six Graves' hyperthyroidism patients. According to the paper, TCR Vbeta CDR3 sequencing was carried out on about 140 peripheral blood samples, which came from some 41 ophthalmopathy, fewer than 80 hyperthyroidism and roughly 17 progressor patients.

Germline trimming: 1 base from V, 4 bases from J; junction bases outside gene matches: 1. From a lookup of the germline V gene (reference sequence), CDR1 and CDR2 are LNHNV and YYDKDF. The CDR3, from cysteine to phenylalanine, totals 14 residues. CDR3 DNA only is kept here, 42 bases in frame from base 1. Patients with uncontrolled infections, other autoimmune diseases, pregnancy or lactation were excluded. Diagnoses were based on clinical symptoms, serum thyroxine and TRAb, thyroid ultrasound and orbital computed tomography. Total RNA was extracted with Trizol reagent, and quality was checked on an Agilent 2100 Bioanalyzer. The TCR beta CDR3 regions were amplified from the RNA transcripts. For the first round of RT-PCR on the TCR CDR3, the HTBI primer set was used together with the Qiagen OneStep RT-PCR kit. The libraries were constructed in a second round of multiplex PCR and then size-selected and purified. Sequencing of the libraries was done on an Illumina HiSeq2000 using paired-end 100 bp reads. In the authors' own workflow: SOAPnuke was used to process the raw data, with reads discarded if the reads contained adapters or uncalled bases, had a mean Phred below 15, or lacked an exact constant-primer or identifier match. High-quality paired reads were merged with COPE v1.2.5, and unique nucleotide sequences were defined as clonotypes. Clonotypes were aligned to IMGT TRBV, TRBD and TRBJ reference segments using MiTCR v1.1. Analysis was restricted to V-J combinations with a frequency above 0.0001, which covered roughly 99% of repertoires. A TCS score was defined as the ratio between F50 (clonal expansion) and ExV (chaos), using BLOSUM62-based TCRdist between CDR3 peptides within each V-J. Welch's t-statistics and random forest reduced fewer than 550 V-J features to under 15, which were used in a naive Bayes classifier (R e1071). The Morisita-Horn index was used to measure how similar the thyroid and blood repertoires were. TCRdb took the public reads, trimmed them with fastp at Q25, ran MiXCR for clone calling and kept in-frame beta chains. Every entry covers one CDR3 protein and lists the most common genes and DNA from its rows. The V and J calls, along with clone size, are taken from TCRdb and not from the paper's own processing. A total of around 660,000 distinct CDR3 sequences appear in this sample, 45% of them only once. The ten largest clones take up approximately 7.2% of the sample.

What the study reported, not specific to this receptor: In validation, the model predicted progression to ophthalmopathy a median of around 6.5 months before onset, with roughly 70% sensitivity and 72.22% specificity. No statistical method was used to set the sample size in advance, and investigators knew the group allocation. Most expanded thyroid clonotypes (frequency above 0.001) were also detected in blood, a finding suggesting that blood repertoires may reflect thyroid immune responses. A 13 V-J signature model separated ophthalmopathy from stable hyperthyroidism, with approximately 87% sensitivity and roughly 82% specificity in cross-validation and 80%/75% in testing.

Concerning this clonotype: Its antigen is unknown. No base-level quality is on record; no much larger clone is a single base apart.

The TCR sequence derives from an adult man with Graves' disease, either hyperthyroidism or ophthalmopathy (not recorded which). Sequencing was performed on peripheral blood or thyroid tissue (not recorded which). This chain is built from TRBV15 and TRBJ1-5; TRBD1 aligns with 7 central bases. The DNA is as follows: TGTGCCACCAGCAGAGTGACAGGGAATCAGCCCCAGCATTTT. Its product reads: CATSRVTGNQPQHF.